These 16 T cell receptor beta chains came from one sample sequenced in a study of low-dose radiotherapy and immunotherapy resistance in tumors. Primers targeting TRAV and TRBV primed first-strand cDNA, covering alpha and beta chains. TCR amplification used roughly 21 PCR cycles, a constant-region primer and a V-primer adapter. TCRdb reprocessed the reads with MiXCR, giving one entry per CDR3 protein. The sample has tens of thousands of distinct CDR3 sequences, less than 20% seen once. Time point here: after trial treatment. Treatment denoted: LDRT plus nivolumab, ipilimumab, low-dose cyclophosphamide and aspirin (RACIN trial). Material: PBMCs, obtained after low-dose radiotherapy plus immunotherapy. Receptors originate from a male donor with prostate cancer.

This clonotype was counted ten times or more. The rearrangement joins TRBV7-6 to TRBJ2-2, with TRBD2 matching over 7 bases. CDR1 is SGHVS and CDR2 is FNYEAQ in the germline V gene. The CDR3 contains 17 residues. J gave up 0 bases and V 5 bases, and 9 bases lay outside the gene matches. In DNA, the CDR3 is TGTGCCAGCAGCGCAGGAACCGGGACTACGAACACCGGGGAGCTGTTTTTT. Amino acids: CASSAGTGTTNTGELFF.

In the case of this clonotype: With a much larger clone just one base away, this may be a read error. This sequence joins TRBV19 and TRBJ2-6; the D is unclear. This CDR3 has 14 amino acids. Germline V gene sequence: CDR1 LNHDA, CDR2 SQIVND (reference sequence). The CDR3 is CPSSTRELLNVLTF. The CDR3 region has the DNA TGTCCCAGTAGTACCCGTGAACTCCTCAACGTCCTGACTTTC.

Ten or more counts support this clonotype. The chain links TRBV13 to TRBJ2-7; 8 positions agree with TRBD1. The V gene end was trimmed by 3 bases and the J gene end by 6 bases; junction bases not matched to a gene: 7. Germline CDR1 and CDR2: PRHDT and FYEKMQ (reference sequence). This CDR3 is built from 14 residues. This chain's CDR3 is CASSLAGQETEQYF. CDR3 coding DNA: TGTGCCAGCAGCTTGGCGGGACAGGAGACCGAGCAGTACTTC.

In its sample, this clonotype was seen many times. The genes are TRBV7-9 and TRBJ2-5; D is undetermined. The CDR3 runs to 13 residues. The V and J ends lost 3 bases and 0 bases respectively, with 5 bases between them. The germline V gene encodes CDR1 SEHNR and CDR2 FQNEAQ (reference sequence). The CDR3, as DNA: TGTGCCAGCAGCTTTTACAACCAAGAGACCCAGTACTTC. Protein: CASSFYNQETQYF.

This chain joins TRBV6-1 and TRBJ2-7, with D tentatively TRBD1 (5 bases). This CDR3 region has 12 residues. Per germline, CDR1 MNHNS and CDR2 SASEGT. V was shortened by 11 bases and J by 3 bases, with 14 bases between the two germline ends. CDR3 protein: CAYNEDNYEQYF. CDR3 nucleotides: TGTGCCTACAATGAGGACAACTACGAGCAGTACTTC.

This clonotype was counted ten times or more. The CDR3 reads CASSRARTSGGNEQFF. The CDR3, as DNA: TGTGCCAGCAGCAGGGCCCGGACTAGCGGGGGAAATGAGCAGTTCTTC. V usage is TRBV7-7 and J usage is TRBJ2-1; TRBD2 matches 13 bases. Losses at the gene ends were 5 bases for V and 7 bases for J; bases not matched to a gene: 8. CDR3 length: 16 amino acids. The germline CDR1 and CDR2 sequences are SSHAT and FNYEAQ (reference sequence).

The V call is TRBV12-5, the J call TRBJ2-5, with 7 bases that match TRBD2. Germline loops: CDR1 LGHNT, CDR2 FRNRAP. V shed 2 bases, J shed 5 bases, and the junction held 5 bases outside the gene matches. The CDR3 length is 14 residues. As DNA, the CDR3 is TGTGCTAGTGGTTTGACCGGGGGAGGGGAGACCCAGTACTTC. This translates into CASGLTGGGETQYF.

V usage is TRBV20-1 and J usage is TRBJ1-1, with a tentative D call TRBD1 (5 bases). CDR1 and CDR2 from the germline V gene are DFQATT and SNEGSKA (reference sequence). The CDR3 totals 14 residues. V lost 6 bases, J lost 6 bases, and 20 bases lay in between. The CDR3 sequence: CSAGGGFGTAEAFF. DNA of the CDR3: TGCAGTGCGGGGGGGGGTTTTGGGACTGCTGAAGCTTTCTTT.

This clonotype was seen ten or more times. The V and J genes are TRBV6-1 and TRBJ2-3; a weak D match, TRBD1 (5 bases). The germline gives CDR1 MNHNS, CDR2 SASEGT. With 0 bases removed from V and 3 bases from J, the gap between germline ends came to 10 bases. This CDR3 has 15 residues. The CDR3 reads CASSEAGRVTDTQYF. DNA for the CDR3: TGTGCCAGCAGTGAAGCAGGCAGGGTAACAGATACGCAGTATTTT.

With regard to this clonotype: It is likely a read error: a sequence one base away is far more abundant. CDR3 coding DNA: TGTGCCAGCAGCTCCGCGCGGCGCCCGGATGAGCAGTACTTC. It translates to CASSSARRPDEQYF. J is TRBJ2-7 and V is TRBV12-3 or TRBV12-4; D ambiguous. V lost 6 bases and J 7 bases, leaving 19 bases between the germline ends. The CDR3 runs 14 residues.

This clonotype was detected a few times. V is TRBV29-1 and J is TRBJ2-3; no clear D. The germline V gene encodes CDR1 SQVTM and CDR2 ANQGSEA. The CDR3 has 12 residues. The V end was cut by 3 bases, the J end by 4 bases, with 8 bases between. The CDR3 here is CSVESAADTQYF. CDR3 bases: TGCAGCGTTGAGAGCGCGGCAGATACGCAGTATTTT.

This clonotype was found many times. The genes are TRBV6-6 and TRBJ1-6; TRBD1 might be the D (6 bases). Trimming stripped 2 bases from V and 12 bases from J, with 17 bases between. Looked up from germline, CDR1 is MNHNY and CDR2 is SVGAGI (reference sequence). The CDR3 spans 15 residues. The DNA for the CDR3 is TGTGCCAGCAGTTACCTACAGGGAGACAAGGGACCCCTCCACTTT. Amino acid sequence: CASSYLQGDKGPLHF.

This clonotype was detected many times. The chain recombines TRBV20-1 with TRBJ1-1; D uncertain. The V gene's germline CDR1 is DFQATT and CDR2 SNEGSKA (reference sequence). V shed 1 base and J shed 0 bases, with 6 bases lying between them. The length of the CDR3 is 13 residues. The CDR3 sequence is CSARVQLNTEAFF. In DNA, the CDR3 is TGCAGTGCTAGAGTACAGCTGAACACTGAAGCTTTCTTT.

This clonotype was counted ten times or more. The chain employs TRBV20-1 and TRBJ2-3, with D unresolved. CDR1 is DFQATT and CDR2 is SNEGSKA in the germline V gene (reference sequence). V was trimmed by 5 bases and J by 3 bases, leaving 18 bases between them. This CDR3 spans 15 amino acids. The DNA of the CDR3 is TGCAGTGCTCGCAAAGACGAATCGCGGACAGATACGCAGTATTTT. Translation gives CSARKDESRTDTQYF.

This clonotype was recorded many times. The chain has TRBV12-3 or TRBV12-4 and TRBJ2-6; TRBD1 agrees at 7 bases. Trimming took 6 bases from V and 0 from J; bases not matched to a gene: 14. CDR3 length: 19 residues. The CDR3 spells CASSSYRDSLFSGANVLTF. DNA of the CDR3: TGTGCCAGCAGCTCCTACCGGGACAGCCTTTTCTCTGGGGCCAACGTCCTGACTTTC.

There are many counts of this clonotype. CDR3 bases: TGCAGCGTTGAAATACAGCGCGGCGAGCAGTACTTC. Protein: CSVEIQRGEQYF. This sequence joins TRBV29-1 and TRBJ2-7; the D is unclear. V dropped 2 bases and J dropped 6 bases, with 11 bases sitting between them. This CDR3 comprises 12 residues. Germline V gene sequence: CDR1 SQVTM, CDR2 ANQGSEA.